The 29 T cell receptor beta chains below all came from one sample that was sequenced in a study of blood T cell repertoires in COVID-19. Assay: immunoSEQ multiplex PCR; the TCRdb copy retains only in-frame clones and omits some. Here the sample spans around 200,000 clones, 84% being singletons. Sequencing was performed on peripheral blood. These receptors were obtained from an older woman with COVID-19, enrolled during active disease.

The chain is built from TRBV6-1 and TRBJ2-2; a possible D gene is TRBD1 (5 bases). V was cut by 2 bases and J by 5 bases, with 21 bases left in between. CDR1 MNHNS and CDR2 SASEGT come from the germline V gene. There are 18 residues in the CDR3. The CDR3 DNA sequence: TGTGCCAGCAGTGAATCGTTTTCGTCGAGACAGATAACCGGGGAGCTGTTTTTT. Translating gives CASSESFSSRQITGELFF.

V usage is TRBV11-2 and J usage is TRBJ1-1; 8 bases are shared with TRBD1. CDR1 is SGHAT and CDR2 is FQNNGV in the germline V gene. J lost 0 bases, V lost 3 bases, and 3 bases had no gene match. This CDR3 comprises 15 residues. The CDR3 nucleotides are TGTGCCAGCAGCTTGATGACAGGGGTGAACACTGAAGCTTTCTTT. Translating gives CASSLMTGVNTEAFF.

The CDR3 spells CASSTLAGDPDTQYF. The CDR3 DNA follows: TGTGCCAGCAGCACACTAGCGGGAGACCCAGATACGCAGTATTTT. J is TRBJ2-3 and V is TRBV5-6; 11 bases match TRBD2. This CDR3 spans 15 amino acids. V lost 4 bases, J lost 4 bases, and 5 bases stayed unmatched. Germline V CDR1 and CDR2: SGHDT, YYEEEE.

This chain links TRBV3-1 (or the pseudogene TRBV3-2) with TRBJ2-1; possible D gene TRBD2, 6 bases. Trimming removed 0 bases from V and 5 bases from J, with 11 bases in between. The CDR3 runs 15 residues. Germline lookup yields CDR1 LGHDT and CDR2 YNNKEL (reference sequence). The CDR3 DNA is TGTGCCAGCAGCCAAGATTGGAGGGCAAACAATGAGCAGTTCTTC. Its translation: CASSQDWRANNEQFF.

The chain uses TRBV2 and TRBJ1-5, with 7 bases matching TRBD1. With V trimmed by 5 bases and J by 3 bases, 7 bases remained unmatched. This CDR3 is built from 15 residues. Germline CDR1 SNHLY, CDR2 FYNNEI. CDR3 nucleotide sequence: TGTGCCAGCAGTCCCCGGGACAGATTCAATCAGCCCCAGCATTTT. Translation gives CASSPRDRFNQPQHF.

The V call is TRBV19, the J call TRBJ1-2; TRBD1 is a possible D gene (6 bases). Trimming stripped 5 bases from V and 6 bases from J, with 19 bases between. CDR3 length: 15 residues. Per the germline V gene, CDR1 is LNHDA and CDR2 is SQIVND (reference sequence). DNA of the CDR3: TGTGCCAGTAGTCCACGTTTCGGGGGGCCGGATGGCTACACCTTC. Translated: CASSPRFGGPDGYTF. Filled out from reference TRBV19 and TRBJ1-2, the complete variable domain reads DGGITQSPKYLFRKEGQNVTLSCEQNLNHDAMYWYRQDPGQGLRLIYYSQIVNDFQKGDIAEGYSVSREKKESFPLTVTSAQKNPTAFYLCASSPRFGGPDGYTFGSGTRLTVV.

The chain employs TRBV2 and TRBJ2-2, with D perhaps matching TRBD1 (6 bases). The CDR3 is made up of 13 amino acids. Germline V gene data show CDR1 as SNHLY and CDR2 as FYNNEI. Trimming took 5 bases from V and 7 from J, leaving 11 bases between them. The CDR3: CASSRQVGGELFF. CDR3 nucleotides: TGTGCCAGCAGTCGACAGGTTGGCGGGGAGCTGTTTTTT. The entire variable domain, with the rest obtained from reference TRBV2 and TRBJ2-2, is as follows: EPEVTQTPSHQVTQMGQEVILRCVPISNHLYFYWYRQILGQKVEFLVSFYNNEISEKSEIFDDQFSVERPDGSNFTLKIRSTKLEDSAMYFCASSRQVGGELFFGEGSRLTVL.

This clone came up a few times. The rearrangement joins TRBV28 to TRBJ2-5, with TRBD2 as a possible D gene (6 bases). Germline CDR1 and CDR2: MDHEN and SYDVKM. The CDR3 is 15 amino acids. Trimming stripped 4 bases from V and 6 bases from J, with 18 bases between. CDR3 loop: CASSWQSTSFKTQYF. CDR3 bases: TGTGCCAGCAGTTGGCAGAGTACTAGCTTCAAGACCCAGTACTTC.

Only a few counts were recorded for this clone. V and J are TRBV28 and TRBJ2-3; tentatively, D is TRBD2 (6 bases). The germline gives CDR1 MDHEN, CDR2 SYDVKM. V was clipped by 6 bases and J by 2 bases, with 15 bases between them. This CDR3 spans 15 amino acids. CDR3 protein: CASRSGGGSTDTQYF. Written as DNA, the CDR3 is TGTGCCAGCAGATCGGGTGGGGGGTCCACAGATACGCAGTATTTT.

The table lists this clone with a count of one. The chain recombines TRBV5-6 with TRBJ1-2; TRBD1 matches 9 bases. The CDR3 is 15 amino acids. Trimming at V came to 2 bases and at J to 1 base, leaving 3 bases not matched to a gene. Looked up from germline, CDR1 is SGHDT and CDR2 is YYEEEE. The CDR3 region is CASSFWTGDNYGYTF. CDR3 in DNA: TGTGCCAGCAGCTTTTGGACAGGGGATAACTATGGCTACACCTTC.

Here the CDR3 DNA reads TGTGCCAGTAGCATCCGAGCGAACACCGGGGAGCTGTTTTTT. Encoded protein: CASSIRANTGELFF. The chain employs TRBV19 and TRBJ2-2, with unresolved D. Germline CDR1 is LNHDA and CDR2 is SQIVND (reference sequence). CDR3 length: 14 residues. Trimming stripped 6 bases from V and 0 bases from J, with 8 bases between.

This sequence joins TRBV29-1 and TRBJ1-2; D is undetermined. Germline values: CDR1 SQVTM, CDR2 ANQGSEA. The CDR3 loop spans 13 amino acids. V lost 4 bases, J lost 4 bases, and 13 bases lay in between. The chain's CDR3 is CSVAGGSTYGYTF. CDR3 in DNA: TGCAGCGTTGCAGGAGGGTCTACCTATGGCTACACCTTC.

Only a few counts were recorded for this clone. The chain links TRBV14 to TRBJ1-2; D gene uncertain. This CDR3 comprises 13 residues. Germline assignment: CDR1 SGHDN and CDR2 FVKESK. V dropped 0 bases and J dropped 2 bases, with 4 bases sitting between them. CDR3 protein: CASSQDRNYGYTF. Here the CDR3 DNA reads TGTGCCAGCAGCCAAGACAGGAACTATGGCTACACCTTC.

The V and J genes are TRBV5-1 and TRBJ2-2; 10 nucleotides agree with TRBD1. V was clipped by 7 bases and J by 5 bases; unmatched bases: 5. This CDR3 contains 14 residues. Germline-derived CDR1 and CDR2 are SGHRS and YFSETQ. CDR3 nucleotides: TGCGCCAGCGGGACAGGGGAGTGGACCGGGGAGCTGTTTTTT. Translated: CASGTGEWTGELFF. The complete variable domain, with remaining parts taken from reference TRBV5-1 and TRBJ2-2, reads KAGVTQTPRYLIKTRGQQVTLSCSPISGHRSVSWYQQTPGQGLQFLFEYFSETQRNKGNFPGRFSGRQFSNSRSEMNVSTLELGDSALYLCASGTGEWTGELFFGEGSRLTVL.

This chain uses TRBV6-6 with TRBJ1-4, with D uncertain. The V gene lost 2 bases and the J gene lost 8 bases, with 12 bases spanning the gap. The germline V gene encodes CDR1 MNHNY and CDR2 SVGAGI (reference sequence). There are 14 residues in the CDR3. The CDR3 sequence: CASSYLPGGEKLFF. In DNA form, the CDR3 reads TGTGCCAGCAGTTACCTGCCCGGAGGGGAAAAACTGTTTTTT.

V gene TRBV2 combines with J gene TRBJ2-7; 9 nucleotides agree with TRBD1. With 10 bases clipped from V and 6 bases from J, the junction kept 10 bases outside the gene matches. Germline values: CDR1 SNHLY, CDR2 FYNNEI. The CDR3 spans 13 residues. The CDR3 bases are TGTGCCACCACCGGGACAGGGACAGCCGAGCAGTACTTC. It is translated as CATTGTGTAEQYF.

This chain connects TRBV5-6 to TRBJ2-1; D ambiguous. The V gene lost 5 bases and the J gene lost 7 bases, with 10 bases spanning the gap. Looked up from germline, CDR1 is SGHDT and CDR2 is YYEEEE. This CDR3 is built from 12 residues. The CDR3 DNA sequence: TGTGCCAGCAGGGCGGCCGGAAATGAGCAGTTCTTC. Encoded protein: CASRAAGNEQFF.

The DNA for the CDR3 is TGTGCCAGCAGTTCAGGGTATACAGGAAACACCATATATTTT. Protein product: CASSSGYTGNTIYF. The chain links TRBV27 to TRBJ1-3, with D maybe TRBD1 (5 bases). Trimming removed 4 bases at V and 4 bases at J, with 11 bases between. This CDR3 contains 14 residues. The germline gives CDR1 MNHEY, CDR2 SMNVEV (reference sequence).

The chain joins TRBV5-1 to TRBJ1-1; 8 bases align to TRBD1. CDR3 length equals 14 residues. CDR1 is SGHRS, CDR2 YFSETQ, per germline. J was trimmed by 1 base and V by 5 bases; bases with no gene match: 4. The CDR3 is CASSWTGQNTEAFF. DNA of the CDR3: TGCGCCAGCAGTTGGACAGGGCAGAACACTGAAGCTTTCTTT.

This chain joins TRBV24-1 and TRBJ1-1, with D tentatively TRBD1 (6 bases). Germline V gene lookup returns CDR1 KGHDR and CDR2 SFDVKD. The CDR3 spans 11 residues. The V end lost 4 bases, the J end lost 11 bases, and 10 bases lay between the germline ends. DNA for the CDR3: TGTGCCACCAGTGAGGGGACAAGGGCTTTCTTT. It codes for CATSEGTRAFF.

The CDR3 sequence: CASNTGDTEAFF. The CDR3 DNA follows: TGTGCCAGCAATACCGGAGACACTGAAGCTTTCTTT. This chain joins TRBV6-6 and TRBJ1-1, with D uncertain. V was cut by 7 bases and J by 3 bases, with 9 bases left in between. CDR3 length: 12 residues. CDR1 is MNHNY and CDR2 is SVGAGI in the germline V gene (reference sequence).

The rearrangement joins TRBV15 to TRBJ2-1; D perhaps matches TRBD2 (5 bases). Germline values: CDR1 LNHNV, CDR2 YYDKDF (reference sequence). V was clipped by 2 bases and J by 0 bases, with 11 bases between them. This CDR3 region has 16 residues. DNA of the CDR3: TGTGCCACCAGCAGAAACCCGGGGAGCTCCTACAATGAGCAGTTCTTC. Amino acid sequence: CATSRNPGSSYNEQFF.

V and J are TRBV11-2 and TRBJ2-7, with D possibly being TRBD1 (6 bases). Trimming cost V 5 bases and J 3 bases, with 11 bases left between them. The CDR3 covers 13 residues. The germline V gene encodes CDR1 SGHAT and CDR2 FQNNGV. CDR3 sequence: CASSRTADYEQYV. CDR3 DNA sequence: TGTGCCAGCAGCCGGACAGCCGACTACGAGCAGTACGTC.

The chain links TRBV30 to TRBJ1-6; D might be TRBD1 (6 bases). The germline gives CDR1 GTSNPN, CDR2 SVGIG (reference sequence). This CDR3 region has 13 residues. V lost 0 bases and J 10 bases, leaving 10 bases between the germline ends. This chain's CDR3 is CAWSVQGTSPLHF. The DNA of the CDR3 is TGTGCCTGGAGTGTACAGGGCACCTCACCCCTCCACTTT.

The chain combines TRBV7-8 with TRBJ2-1; 8 nucleotides line up with TRBD1. The germline V gene encodes CDR1 SGHVS and CDR2 FQNEAQ. The CDR3 runs to 16 residues. The junction had 8 bases not matched to a gene; V was cut back by 1 base and J by 6 bases. The CDR3 DNA reads TGTGCCAGCAGCTTAGACCGGGACAGGTTCTTCAATGAGCAGTTCTTC. It encodes CASSLDRDRFFNEQFF. Full variable domain (rest looked up from reference TRBV7-8 and TRBJ2-1): GAGVSQSPRYKVAKRGQDVALRCDPISGHVSLFWYQQALGQGPEFLTYFQNEAQLDKSGLPSDRFFAERPEGSVSTLKIQRTQQEDSAVYLCASSLDRDRFFNEQFFGPGTRLTVL.

The genes are TRBV6-5 and TRBJ2-1, with no clear D. Germline CDR1 and CDR2: MNHEY and SVGAGI. The CDR3 extends over 14 amino acids. The V and J ends lost 7 bases and 0 bases respectively, with 10 bases between them. The CDR3: CASNPSVSYNEQFF. CDR3 bases: TGTGCCAGCAACCCATCGGTCTCCTACAATGAGCAGTTCTTC.

V usage is TRBV6-2 or TRBV6-3 and J usage is TRBJ2-7, with 9 bases fitting TRBD2. The germline V gene has CDR1 MNHEY and CDR2 SVGEGT. The CDR3 length is 13 residues. The CDR3 DNA is TGTGCCAGCAGTTATAGCGGGACTAGCTTTGGGGACGTC. Protein: CASSYSGTSFGDV.

V and J are TRBV7-9 and TRBJ2-3, with 8 positions matching TRBD2. Germline values: CDR1 SEHNR, CDR2 FQNEAQ (reference sequence). Losses at the gene ends were 5 bases for V and 5 bases for J; bases not matched to a gene: 6. The CDR3 consists of 14 residues. CDR3 nucleotides: TGTGCCAGCAGCGAAAGCGGGAGCGGAGATACGCAGTATTTT. Protein sequence: CASSESGSGDTQYF.

The chain joins TRBV4-1 to TRBJ2-1; 8 bases are shared with TRBD2. The V gene end was trimmed by 4 bases and the J gene end by 7 bases; junction bases not matched to a gene: 12. CDR3 length: 16 amino acids. The V gene's germline CDR1 is MGHRA and CDR2 YSYEKL. CDR3 sequence: CASSPGATSEGNEQFF. The CDR3 DNA reads as TGCGCCAGCAGCCCCGGAGCGACTAGCGAAGGGAATGAGCAGTTCTTC.